This T cell receptor beta chain was documented in a study of OX40 agonist ivuxolimab in advanced cancers. Study summary: The mean age was roughly 60 years, ranging from roughly 23 to 80, with approximately 85% of participants male. Of the participants, under 50% had some prior anti-PD-1, anti-PD-L1 or anti-CTLA-4 therapy, which was allowed. Three patients responded partially, comprising one with hepatocellular carcinoma and two with cutaneous melanoma. General observations from the study: The study found that CD8+ T cells averaged more expanded clones than CD4+.

The CDR3 has 14 residues. Germline V CDR1 and CDR2: MNHEY, SVGAGI. V trimming: 8 bases; J trimming: 6 bases; junction bases outside the gene matches: 12. Clones were sequenced by immunoSEQ multiplex PCR, and TCRdb holds only the in-frame ones, with some missing. The sample records about 64,000 clones, roughly 84% being singletons. With respect to this clone: The antigen remains undetermined.

The chain has TRBV6-5 and TRBJ2-7; 8 nucleotides match TRBD1. The sequence derives from an adult with an advanced solid tumor such as melanoma, head and neck, liver or kidney cancer. The material sequenced was CD4+ or CD8+ T cells sorted from blood, taken in a trial of the OX40 agonist ivuxolimab. CDR3 DNA sequence: TGTGCCAGCGAATTCCAGGGGGCAGCGGTCGAGCAGTACTTC. Translating it yields CASEFQGAAVEQYF.